This TCR beta chain was recovered during a study of blood T cells in healthy people across ages. Trimming pared 1 base from V and 4 bases from J, leaving 19 bases between. CDR3 length: 17 residues. Germline V gives CDR1 MNHEY, CDR2 SVGAGI. Primed by a sample-barcoded 5' primer and a J-beta primer mix, a second PCR proceeded for 7 to 11 cycles. Each CDR3 protein is one row after TCRdb ran MiXCR on the 5' RACE reads. The sample lists about 1,800,000 distinct CDR3 sequences, over 25% occurring once. This clonotype was detected many times. The V and J genes are TRBV6-5 and TRBJ2-5, with D unclear. This receptor was taken from a woman aged 25 to 45 in good health. Sample: blood. This chain's CDR3 is CASSYFEPVGSGETQYF. The CDR3 bases are TGTGCCAGCAGTTACTTCGAGCCCGTCGGGTCGGGAGAGACCCAGTACTTC.